The clone carrying this T cell receptor beta chain was recorded a few times. Antigen unknown. This sample is part of a study of early T cells in non-severe SARS-CoV-2 infection. Whole-study context: Chains from this unsorted whole-blood bulk RNA could not be paired.

Germline CDR1 and CDR2: LNHDA and SQIVND (reference sequence). The CDR3 sequence is 12 residues long. The V and J ends lost 1 base and 8 bases, in that order; junction bases with no gene match: 1. The TCR library protocol was used to attach unique molecular identifiers. These identifiers were attached to individual cDNA molecules. TCRdb reprocessed the 5' RACE reads via MiXCR and lists one record per CDR3 protein. The profile shows 55,000 to 80,000 distinct CDR3 sequences, about 12% of them singletons. Study results and caveats: In VDJdb matching, anti-spike CD8 responses were favored while private and CD4 specificities went missing.

Sequenced material: whole blood, taken at baseline. This chain connects TRBV19 to TRBJ1-1; 7 bases line up with TRBD1. The TCR comes from an adult who was a healthcare worker with PCR-confirmed SARS-CoV-2 infection or an uninfected control (not recorded which). As DNA, the CDR3 is TGTGCCAGTAGTATAGTACAGGGGGAAGCTTTCTTT. Translating it yields CASSIVQGEAFF.